The clone carrying this TCR beta chain was detected only once. Original processing methods: Quantification of nucleated cells was approximated via reference gene primer amplification. The protocol was immunoSEQ multiplex PCR, while the TCRdb copy is restricted to in-frame clones and leaves out a portion. V, J and clone size are taken as reported in that table, and D and trimming were inferred from the DNA itself. The sample has about 150,000 clones, roughly 86% seen once. The data are from a study of blood T cell repertoires in COVID-19. Study summary: Both acute and convalescent COVID-19 samples were obtained from the United States, Italy and Spain.

Germline V gene sequence: CDR1 LNHDA, CDR2 SQIVND (reference sequence). CDR3 length: 15 residues. The V gene end was trimmed by 7 bases and the J gene end by 8 bases; junction bases not matched to a gene: 12. Source material: peripheral blood. J is TRBJ2-2 and V is TRBV19, with 8 bases lining up with TRBD1. This clonotype was sampled from a man aged 45-65 years with active or convalescent COVID-19. CDR3: CASTTRQGSFGELFF. CDR3 DNA: TGTGCCAGTACTACAAGACAGGGGTCTTTTGGGGAGCTGTTTTTT.